In its sample, the clone carrying this T cell receptor (beta chain) was seen a few times. Antigen unknown. The sample originates from a study of beta chain features in type 1 diabetes. Study observations and caveats: TCRB CDR3s from Type 1 diabetes patients were moderately but significantly shorter in all four CD4+ subsets. Across patients, naive, central memory and Treg TCRB repertoires exhibited apparently greater similarity than was observed across healthy donors.

The study reverse transcribed the entire isolated RNA, so it sequenced expressed TCRB transcripts. Each sample of naive, central memory or regulatory T cells had, on average, approximately 3.5 million reads. Profiling relied on immunoSEQ multiplex PCR, and the TCRdb table lists in-frame clones only, not all of them. The sample comprises hundreds of thousands of clones, over 11% of which are singletons, and about 0.016% rests with the top ten. The germline V and J ends were trimmed by 8 bases and 7 bases, with 23 bases remaining between them. Germline loops: CDR1 MDHEN, CDR2 SYDVKM. This CDR3 has 15 residues.

Sequencing was performed on naive CD4+ T cells from blood. The receptor was derived from a young man with type 1 diabetes. This chain joins TRBV28 and TRBJ1-1; D gene ambiguous. The CDR3 DNA is TGTGCCAGCCACGAGGGTCCAGGCACGACAAATGAAGCTTTCTTT. Amino acid sequence: CASHEGPGTTNEAFF.